This entry features one T cell receptor beta chain sequence. As handled by the study authors: For nucleated cells, counts were estimated from reference gene primer amplification. The table came from immunoSEQ multiplex PCR; TCRdb's copy has only in-frame clones and leaves some out. For V, J and clone size, that table is used; D and trimming come from the DNA. This sample yields around 55,000 clones, of which 90% are seen a single time; 6.2% belongs to the top ten. The CDR3 has 13 amino acids. Per germline, CDR1 MNHEY and CDR2 SVGAGI. The V end lost 4 bases, the J end lost 2 bases, and 9 bases lay between the germline ends. The entry originates in a study of blood T cell repertoires in COVID-19. Study background: Nucleic acid was either cDNA or gDNA, and it came from T cells, B-cell-depleted T cells, or PBMCs.

The sequencing input was peripheral blood. This rearrangement joins TRBV6-5 to TRBJ2-7, with D uncertain. This receptor was obtained from a man aged 35 to 55 with acute or convalescent COVID-19. Written as DNA, the CDR3 is TGTGCCAGCAGTTCTCCAGTTACCTACGAGCAGTACTTC. Translating gives CASSSPVTYEQYF.